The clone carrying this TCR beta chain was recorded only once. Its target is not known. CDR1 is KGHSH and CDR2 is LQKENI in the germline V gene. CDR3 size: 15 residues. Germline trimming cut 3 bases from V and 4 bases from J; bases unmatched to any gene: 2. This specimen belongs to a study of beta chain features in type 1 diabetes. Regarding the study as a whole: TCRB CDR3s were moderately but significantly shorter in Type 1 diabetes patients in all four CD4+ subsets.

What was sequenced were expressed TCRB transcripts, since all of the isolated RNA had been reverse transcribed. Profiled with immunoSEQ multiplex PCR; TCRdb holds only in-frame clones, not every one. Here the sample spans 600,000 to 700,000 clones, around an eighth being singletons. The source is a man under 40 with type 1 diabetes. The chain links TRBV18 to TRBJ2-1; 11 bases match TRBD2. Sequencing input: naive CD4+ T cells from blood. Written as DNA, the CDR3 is TGTGCCAGCTCACCGACTAGCGGGGCGTACAATGAGCAGTTCTTC. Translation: CASSPTSGAYNEQFF.